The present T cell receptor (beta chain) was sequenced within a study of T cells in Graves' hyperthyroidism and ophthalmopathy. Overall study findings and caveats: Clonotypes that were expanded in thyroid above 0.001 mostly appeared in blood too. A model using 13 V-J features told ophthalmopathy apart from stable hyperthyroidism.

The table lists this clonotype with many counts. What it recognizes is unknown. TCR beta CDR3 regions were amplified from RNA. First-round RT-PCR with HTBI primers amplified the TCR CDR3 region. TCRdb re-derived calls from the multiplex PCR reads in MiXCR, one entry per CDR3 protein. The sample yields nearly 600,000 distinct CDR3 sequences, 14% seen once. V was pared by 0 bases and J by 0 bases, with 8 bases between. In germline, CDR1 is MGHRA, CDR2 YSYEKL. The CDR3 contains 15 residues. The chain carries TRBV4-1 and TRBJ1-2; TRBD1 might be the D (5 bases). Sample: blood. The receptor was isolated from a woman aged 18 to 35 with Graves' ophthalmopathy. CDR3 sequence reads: CASSQDGGANYGYTF. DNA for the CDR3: TGCGCCAGCAGCCAAGATGGGGGAGCTAACTATGGCTACACCTTC.